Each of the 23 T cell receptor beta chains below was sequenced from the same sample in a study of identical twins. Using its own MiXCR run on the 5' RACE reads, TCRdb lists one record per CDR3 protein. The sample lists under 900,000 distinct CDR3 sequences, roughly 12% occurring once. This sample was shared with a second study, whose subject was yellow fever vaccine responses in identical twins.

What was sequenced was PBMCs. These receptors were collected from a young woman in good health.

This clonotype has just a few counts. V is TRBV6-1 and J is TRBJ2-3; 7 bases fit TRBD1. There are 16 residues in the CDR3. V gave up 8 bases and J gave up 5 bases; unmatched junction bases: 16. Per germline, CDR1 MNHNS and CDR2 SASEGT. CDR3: CASRKSTGVSGDTQYF. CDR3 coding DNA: TGTGCCAGCCGAAAGTCTACAGGGGTGTCAGGAGATACGCAGTATTTT.

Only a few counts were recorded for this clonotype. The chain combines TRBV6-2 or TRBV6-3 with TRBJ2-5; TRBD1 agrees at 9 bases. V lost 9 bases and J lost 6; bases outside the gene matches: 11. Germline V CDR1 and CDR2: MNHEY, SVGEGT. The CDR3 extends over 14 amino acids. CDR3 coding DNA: TGTGCCAGAGATCCACAGGGGGCGACGAAGACCCAGTACTTC. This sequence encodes CARDPQGATKTQYF.

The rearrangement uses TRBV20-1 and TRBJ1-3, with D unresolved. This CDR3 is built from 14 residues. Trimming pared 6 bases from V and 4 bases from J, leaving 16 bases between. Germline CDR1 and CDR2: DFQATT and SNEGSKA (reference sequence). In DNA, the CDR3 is TGCAGTGCCAAGCCACTCGAGGTGGGAAACACCATATATTTT. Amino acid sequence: CSAKPLEVGNTIYF.

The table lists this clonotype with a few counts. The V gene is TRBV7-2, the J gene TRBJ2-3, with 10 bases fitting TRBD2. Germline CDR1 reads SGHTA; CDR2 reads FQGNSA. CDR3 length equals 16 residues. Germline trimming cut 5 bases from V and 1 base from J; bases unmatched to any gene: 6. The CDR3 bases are TGTGCCAGCAGCCTTAGCGGGGGGCCCGGCACAGATACGCAGTATTTT. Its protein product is CASSLSGGPGTDTQYF.

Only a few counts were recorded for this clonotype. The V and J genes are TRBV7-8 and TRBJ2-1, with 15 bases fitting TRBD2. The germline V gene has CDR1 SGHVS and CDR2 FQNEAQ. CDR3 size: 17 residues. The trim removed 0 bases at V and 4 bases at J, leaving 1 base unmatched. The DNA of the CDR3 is TGTGCCAGCAGCTTAGCGGGGACTAGCGGGAGGTACAATGAGCAGTTCTTC. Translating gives CASSLAGTSGRYNEQFF.

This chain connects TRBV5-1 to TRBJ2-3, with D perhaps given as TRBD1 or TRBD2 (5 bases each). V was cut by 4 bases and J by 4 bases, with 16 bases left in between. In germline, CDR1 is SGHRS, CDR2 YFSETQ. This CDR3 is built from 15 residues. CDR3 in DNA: TGCGCCAGCAGCCCCGGGACCCTCGGCGCAGATACGCAGTATTTT. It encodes CASSPGTLGADTQYF.

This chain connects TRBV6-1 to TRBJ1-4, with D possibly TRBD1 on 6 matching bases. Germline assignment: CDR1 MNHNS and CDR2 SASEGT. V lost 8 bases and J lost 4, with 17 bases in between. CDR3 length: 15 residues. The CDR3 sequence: CASLEGVRGNEKLFF. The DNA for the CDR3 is TGTGCCAGCCTCGAGGGGGTTCGGGGTAATGAAAAACTGTTTTTT.

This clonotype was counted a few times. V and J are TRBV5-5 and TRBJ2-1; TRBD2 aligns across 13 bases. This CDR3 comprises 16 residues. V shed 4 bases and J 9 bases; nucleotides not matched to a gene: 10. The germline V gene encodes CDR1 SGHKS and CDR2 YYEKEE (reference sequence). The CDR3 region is CASSPGLAGYFTEQFF. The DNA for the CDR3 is TGTGCCAGCAGCCCGGGACTAGCGGGATATTTTACTGAGCAGTTCTTC.

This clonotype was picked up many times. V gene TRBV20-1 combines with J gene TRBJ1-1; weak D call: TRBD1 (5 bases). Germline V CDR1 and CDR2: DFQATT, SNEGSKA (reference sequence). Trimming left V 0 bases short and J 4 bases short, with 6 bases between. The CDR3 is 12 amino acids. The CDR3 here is CSAREDTTEAFF. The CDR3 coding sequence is TGCAGTGCTAGAGAGGACACCACTGAAGCTTTCTTT.

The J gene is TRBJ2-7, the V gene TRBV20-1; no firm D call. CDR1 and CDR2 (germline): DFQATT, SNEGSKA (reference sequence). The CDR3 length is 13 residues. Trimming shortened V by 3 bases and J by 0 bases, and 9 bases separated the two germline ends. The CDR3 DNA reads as TGCAGTGCTAGCCCGACTCACTCCTACGAGCAGTACTTC. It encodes CSASPTHSYEQYF.

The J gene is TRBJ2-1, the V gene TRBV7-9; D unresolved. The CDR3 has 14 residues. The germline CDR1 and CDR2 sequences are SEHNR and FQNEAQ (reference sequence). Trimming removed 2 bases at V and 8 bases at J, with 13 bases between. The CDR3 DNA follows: TGTGCCAGCAGCTTATTATATGTATGGCATGAGCAGTTCTTC. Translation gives CASSLLYVWHEQFF.

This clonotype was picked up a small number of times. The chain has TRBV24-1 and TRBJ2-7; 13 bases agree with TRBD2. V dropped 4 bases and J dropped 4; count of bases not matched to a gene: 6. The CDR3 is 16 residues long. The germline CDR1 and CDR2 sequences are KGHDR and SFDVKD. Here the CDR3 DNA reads TGTGCCACCAGTGACCCCGGGACTAGCGGGATATACGAGCAGTACTTC. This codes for CATSDPGTSGIYEQYF.

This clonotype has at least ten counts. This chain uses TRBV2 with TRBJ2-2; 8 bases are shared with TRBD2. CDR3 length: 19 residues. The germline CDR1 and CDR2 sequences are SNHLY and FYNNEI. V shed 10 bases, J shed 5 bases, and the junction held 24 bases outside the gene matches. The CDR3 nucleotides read TGTGCCATCTGTTTTGGTCCGTCGTACGGGACTAGAGATACCGGGGAGCTGTTTTTT. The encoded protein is CAICFGPSYGTRDTGELFF.

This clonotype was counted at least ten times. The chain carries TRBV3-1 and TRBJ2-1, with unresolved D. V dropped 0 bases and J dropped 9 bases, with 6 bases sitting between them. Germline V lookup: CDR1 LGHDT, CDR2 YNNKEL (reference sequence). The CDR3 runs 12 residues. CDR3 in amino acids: CASSQDGGEQFF. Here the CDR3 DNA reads TGTGCCAGCAGCCAAGATGGTGGTGAGCAGTTCTTC.

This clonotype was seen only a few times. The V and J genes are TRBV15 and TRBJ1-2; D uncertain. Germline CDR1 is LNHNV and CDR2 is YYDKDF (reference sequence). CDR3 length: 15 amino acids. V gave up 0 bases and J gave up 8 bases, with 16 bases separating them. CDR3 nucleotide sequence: TGTGCCACCAGCAGAGATTGGACGGCTGCCGGGGGCTACACCTTC. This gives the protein CATSRDWTAAGGYTF.

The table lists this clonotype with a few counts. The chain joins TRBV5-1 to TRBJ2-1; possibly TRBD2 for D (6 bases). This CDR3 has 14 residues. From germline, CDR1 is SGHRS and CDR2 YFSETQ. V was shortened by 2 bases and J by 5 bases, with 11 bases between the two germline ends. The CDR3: CASSLGTYDNEQFF. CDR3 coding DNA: TGCGCCAGCAGCTTAGGGACTTACGACAATGAGCAGTTCTTC.

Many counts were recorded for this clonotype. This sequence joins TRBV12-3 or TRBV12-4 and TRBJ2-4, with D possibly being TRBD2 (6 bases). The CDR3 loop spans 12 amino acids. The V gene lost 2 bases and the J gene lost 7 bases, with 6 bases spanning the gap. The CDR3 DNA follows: TGTGCCAGCAGTTTAAGCGGGAACATTCAGTACTTC. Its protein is CASSLSGNIQYF.

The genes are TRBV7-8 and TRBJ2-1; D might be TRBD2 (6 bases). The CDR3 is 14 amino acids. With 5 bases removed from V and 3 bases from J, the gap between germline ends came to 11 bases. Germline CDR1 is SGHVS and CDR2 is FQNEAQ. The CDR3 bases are TGTGCCAGCAGCCCGTGGACTAACTACAATGAGCAGTTCTTC. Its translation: CASSPWTNYNEQFF.

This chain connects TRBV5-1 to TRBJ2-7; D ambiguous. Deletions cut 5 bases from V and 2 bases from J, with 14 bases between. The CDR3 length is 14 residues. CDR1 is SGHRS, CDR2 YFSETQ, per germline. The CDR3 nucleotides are TGCGCCAGCAGTCTTTTGTCCGGACCCTACGAGCAGTACTTC. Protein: CASSLLSGPYEQYF. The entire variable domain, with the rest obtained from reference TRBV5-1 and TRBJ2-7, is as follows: KAGVTQTPRYLIKTRGQQVTLSCSPISGHRSVSWYQQTPGQGLQFLFEYFSETQRNKGNFPGRFSGRQFSNSRSEMNVSTLELGDSALYLCASSLLSGPYEQYFGPGTRLTVT.

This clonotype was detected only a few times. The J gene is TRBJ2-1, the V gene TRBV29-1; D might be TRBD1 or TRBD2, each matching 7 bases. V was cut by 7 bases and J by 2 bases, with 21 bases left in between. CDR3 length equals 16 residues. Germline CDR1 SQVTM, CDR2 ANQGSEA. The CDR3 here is CSAEPFRGGPYNEQFF. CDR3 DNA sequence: TGCAGCGCCGAACCATTCAGGGGGGGGCCCTACAATGAGCAGTTCTTC.

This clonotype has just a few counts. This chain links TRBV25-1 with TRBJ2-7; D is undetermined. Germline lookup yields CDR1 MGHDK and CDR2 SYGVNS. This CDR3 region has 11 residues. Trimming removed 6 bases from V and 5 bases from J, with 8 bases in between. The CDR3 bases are TGTGCCAGCAGGACAAAACACGAGCAGTACTTC. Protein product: CASRTKHEQYF.

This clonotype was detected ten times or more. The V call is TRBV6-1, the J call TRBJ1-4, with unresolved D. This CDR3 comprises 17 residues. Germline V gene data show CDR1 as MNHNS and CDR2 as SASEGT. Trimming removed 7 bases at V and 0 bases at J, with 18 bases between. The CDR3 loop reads CASTYRRHASTNEKLFF. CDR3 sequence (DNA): TGTGCCAGCACCTATAGGAGGCATGCTTCAACTAATGAAAAACTGTTTTTT.

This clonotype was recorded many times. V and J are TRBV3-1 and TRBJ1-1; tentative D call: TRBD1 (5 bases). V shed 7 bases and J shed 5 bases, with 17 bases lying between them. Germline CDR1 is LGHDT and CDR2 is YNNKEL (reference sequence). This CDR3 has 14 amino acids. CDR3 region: CASTPKGGTTEAFF. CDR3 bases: TGTGCCAGCACGCCCAAGGGAGGGACGACTGAAGCTTTCTTT.